The clone carrying this T cell receptor beta chain was detected a few times. Its target is unknown. RNA transcripts provided the source from which TCR beta CDR3 regions were amplified. HTBI primers were employed in a first-round RT-PCR of the TCR CDR3. TCRdb recomputed calls from the multiplex PCR reads with MiXCR, one row per CDR3 protein. The repertoire holds hundreds of thousands of distinct CDR3 sequences, with more than 14% as singletons. This specimen comes from a study of T cells in Graves' hyperthyroidism and ophthalmopathy. Between the trimmed V and J ends, which lost 8 bases and 2 bases, there was a span of 16 bases. Germline loops: CDR1 PRHDT, CDR2 FYEKMQ (reference sequence). The length of the CDR3 is 14 residues. Disease duration was under 3 months in the ophthalmopathy patients, who also had a Clinical Activity Score of at least 3 and a NOSPECS grade of at least 4. Clinical symptoms, serum thyroxine and TRAb, thyroid ultrasound and orbital computed tomography together formed the diagnostic basis. Fresh peripheral blood, more than 8 ml of it, supplied the PBMCs.

Study findings and constraints: Most thyroid clonotypes expanded above 0.001 were also detected in blood.

The V and J genes are TRBV13 and TRBJ2-7; maybe TRBD2 (6 bases). The sequenced sample consisted of blood. The clonotype originates from a woman aged 50 to 60 with Graves' ophthalmopathy. The CDR3: CASEWREGPYEQYF. CDR3 coding DNA: TGTGCCAGCGAGTGGCGGGAAGGCCCCTACGAGCAGTACTTC.